Included here is one T cell receptor (beta chain) sequence, with context. The data originate from a study of blood T cell repertoires in COVID-19. Study-level information: The samples span acute and convalescent COVID-19 from the United States, Italy and Spain.

In the original processing: Cell counts per sample came from amplifying reference gene primers. Repertoires were generated with immunoSEQ multiplex PCR, while TCRdb's copy carries only in-frame clones and drops some. D and trimming were read from the DNA, whereas the V and J calls and clone size are those reported in that table. The sample has around 330,000 clones; around 90% are singletons. Study members were between about 18 and 95 years old and lived in 24 US regions. Participant reports of clinical history set cohort assignment. With 4 bases removed from V and 7 bases from J, the gap between germline ends came to 20 bases. Germline assignment: CDR1 GTSNPN and CDR2 SVGIG (reference sequence). This CDR3 has 15 amino acids.

The sample taken for sequencing was PBMCs or T cells enriched from blood (not recorded which). The receptor was derived from a man aged 55 to 69 who had recovered from COVID-19. The chain uses TRBV30 and TRBJ1-3; maybe TRBD1 (5 bases). In nucleotides, the CDR3 is TGTGCCTGGACATACGACAGTATTGCGAAGAACACCATATATTTT. Translating gives CAWTYDSIAKNTIYF.